This entry lists 3 T cell receptor beta chains sequenced from one sample in a study of blood T cell repertoires in COVID-19. TCRdb's copy holds only in-frame clones and misses some; the assay was immunoSEQ multiplex PCR. The data hold under 400,000 clones, with more than 70% observed a single time. Sample: PBMCs or T cells enriched from blood (not recorded which). The origin of the receptors is a man aged 35-49 years in a cohort exposed to, infected with or recovered from COVID-19 (not recorded which).

The chain combines TRBV6-1 with TRBJ2-2, with 14 bases lining up with TRBD2. The CDR3 has 17 amino acids. J gave up 5 bases and V 3 bases, and 5 bases lay outside the gene matches. The germline V gene has CDR1 MNHNS and CDR2 SASEGT. The CDR3 DNA reads TGTGCCAGCAGTGACCCGGGACTAGCGGGAGTTACCGGGGAGCTGTTTTTT. This translates into CASSDPGLAGVTGELFF.

CDR3 DNA: TGTGCCACCAGTGATGCTCAGAACACAGATACGCAGTATTTT. This gives the protein CATSDAQNTDTQYF. V usage is TRBV24-1 and J usage is TRBJ2-3, with D uncertain. Germline CDR1 reads KGHDR; CDR2 reads SFDVKD. V lost 3 bases and J lost 2, with 8 bases in between. CDR3 length: 14 residues.

The V gene is TRBV14, the J gene TRBJ1-2; no clear D gene. Germline V CDR1 and CDR2: SGHDN, FVKESK. The V end lost 2 bases, the J end lost 7 bases, and 11 bases lay between the germline ends. The CDR3 loop spans 13 amino acids. CDR3 loop: CASSQSRFGGYTF. CDR3 sequence (DNA): TGTGCCAGCAGCCAATCCAGGTTCGGTGGCTACACCTTC.